A single sample is the source of the 25 T cell receptor beta chains below, sequenced in a study of blood T cells in healthy people across ages. The second PCR ran about 6 to 12 cycles with a sample-barcoded 5' primer and J-beta primers. Each CDR3 protein is one row after TCRdb ran MiXCR on the 5' RACE reads. The sample has some 1.7 million distinct CDR3 sequences; roughly 27% are singletons. Sequencing was carried out using blood. The source is a woman between 25 and 40 years old in good health.

This clonotype was seen a handful of times. A single base separates this from a much larger clone, so it may be a read error. The chain links TRBV29-1 to TRBJ2-7; D may be TRBD1 or TRBD2 (6 bases each). Per germline, CDR1 SQVTM and CDR2 ANQGSEA. The CDR3 is 13 amino acids. V lost 7 bases, J lost 6 bases, and 19 bases lay in between. CDR3 residues: CSAGEAASGEQYF. CDR3 coding DNA: TGCAGCGCAGGGGAGGCAGCGTCTGGCGAGCAGTACTTC.

This clonotype was found a few times. The chain joins TRBV12-3 or TRBV12-4 to TRBJ2-1; TRBD2 aligns across 11 bases. The CDR3 runs to 15 residues. V lost 3 bases, J lost 8 bases, and 6 bases stayed unmatched. The CDR3 nucleotides read TGTGCCAGCAGTTTTATTCTAGCGGGAGGCCATGAGCAGTTCTTC. Its protein is CASSFILAGGHEQFF.

This clonotype was picked up many times. The chain recombines TRBV20-1 with TRBJ2-3; D is tentatively TRBD1 or TRBD2 (5 bases each). This CDR3 has 13 residues. Germline CDR1 DFQATT, CDR2 SNEGSKA (reference sequence). Trimming cost V 1 base and J 5 bases, with 10 bases left between them. Written as DNA, the CDR3 is TGCAGTGCTAGAGTTGGTGGGGGAGATACGCAGTATTTT. Amino acid sequence: CSARVGGGDTQYF.

The genes are TRBV5-1 and TRBJ2-5, with D possibly matching TRBD1 (6 bases). The germline V gene has CDR1 SGHRS and CDR2 YFSETQ. This CDR3 is 15 amino acids long. Deletions cut 0 bases from V and 2 bases from J, with 11 bases between. CDR3 in amino acids: CASSLGDRKQETQYF. The CDR3 DNA follows: TGCGCCAGCAGCTTGGGAGACAGGAAGCAAGAGACCCAGTACTTC. The whole variable domain, remainder taken from reference TRBV5-1 and TRBJ2-5, is KAGVTQTPRYLIKTRGQQVTLSCSPISGHRSVSWYQQTPGQGLQFLFEYFSETQRNKGNFPGRFSGRQFSNSRSEMNVSTLELGDSALYLCASSLGDRKQETQYFGPGTRLLVL.

This clonotype was seen ten or more times. The junction and the germline gene differ at one end; a read error may be behind it. This chain connects TRBV4-1 to TRBJ2-3; 8 nucleotides match TRBD2. Germline-derived CDR1 and CDR2 are MGHRA and YSYEKL. CDR3 length: 15 residues. The CDR3 DNA sequence: TGTGCCAGCAGCCAAGGACTAGCTGGCACAGATACGCAGTATTTT. This translates into CASSQGLAGTDTQYF.

The chain couples TRBV10-3 to TRBJ2-5; no clear D. Germline CDR1 and CDR2: ENHRY and SYGVKD. The CDR3 has 14 residues. Trimming left V 3 bases short and J 5 bases short, with 13 bases between. The CDR3 protein is CAISEAGSGETQYF. CDR3 bases: TGTGCCATCAGTGAAGCAGGTAGTGGGGAGACCCAGTACTTC.

In the case of this clonotype: At one boundary the junction diverges from the germline segment, which might be a read error. The J gene is TRBJ1-5, the V gene TRBV28, with a possible D match to TRBD1 (5 bases). CDR1 is MDHEN and CDR2 is SYDVKM in the germline V gene. CDR3 length: 15 amino acids. CDR3 region: CASSSSGRNNQPQHF. CDR3 bases: TGTGCCAGCAGTTCCTCGGGACGGAACAATCAACCCCAGCATTTT.

The gene calls are TRBV2 and TRBJ2-2; 10 nucleotides match TRBD2. This CDR3 region has 18 residues. Trimming removed 3 bases from V and 0 bases from J; junction bases left unmatched: 7. CDR1 and CDR2 from the germline V gene are SNHLY and FYNNEI. The CDR3 bases are TGTGCCAGCAGTGAGACGCGACTAGCGGGTACGAACACCGGGGAGCTGTTTTTT. Encoded protein: CASSETRLAGTNTGELFF.

The chain has TRBV12-3 or TRBV12-4 and TRBJ1-6; 9 bases match TRBD1. The J segment lost 3 bases and the V segment lost 6 bases, leaving 6 bases of the junction unmatched. The CDR3 extends over 16 amino acids. The CDR3 protein is CASRITGGGYNSPLHF. CDR3 nucleotide sequence: TGTGCCAGCAGGATCACAGGGGGCGGCTATAATTCACCCCTCCACTTT.

This clonotype was observed a handful of times. At one end the junction does not follow the germline gene, possibly because of a read error. This chain connects TRBV6-5 to TRBJ2-6; D may match TRBD1 or TRBD2 (5 bases each). Germline CDR1 and CDR2: MNHEY and SVGAGI. This CDR3 comprises 17 residues. CDR3 nucleotides: TGTGCCAGCAGTTACCGGGACGGATCCTCTGGGACCAACGTCCTGACTTTC. This gives the protein CASSYRDGSSGTNVLTF.

The J gene is TRBJ2-2, the V gene TRBV18; TRBD2 aligns across 9 bases. The CDR3 consists of 14 residues. Trimming took 10 bases from V and 4 from J; bases not matched to a gene: 7. Per germline, CDR1 KGHSH and CDR2 LQKENI. The CDR3 coding sequence is TGTGCCACCGGAGCGGGAGGCGTCACCGGGGAGCTGTTTTTT. Protein: CATGAGGVTGELFF.

This clonotype was counted only a few times. The chain employs TRBV20-1 and TRBJ2-7, with 7 bases lining up with TRBD1. The CDR3 sequence is 13 residues long. Germline V CDR1 and CDR2: DFQATT, SNEGSKA (reference sequence). Losses at the gene ends were 2 bases for V and 9 bases for J; bases not matched to a gene: 10. The CDR3 loop is CSARLTQGPGQYF. The CDR3 bases are TGCAGTGCTAGACTTACACAGGGGCCGGGGCAGTACTTC.

This clonotype turned up a few times. Mismatch with germline at one junction end may stem from a read error. V usage is TRBV6-5 and J usage is TRBJ1-2; no definite D call. The germline V gene has CDR1 MNHEY and CDR2 SVGAGI. The CDR3 is 13 residues long. CDR3 DNA sequence: TGTGCCAGCAGCTACCTCCGGAAAGCTGGCCACACCTTC. Its translation is CASSYLRKAGHTF.

This clonotype came up a few times. The chain combines TRBV12-3 or TRBV12-4 with TRBJ2-2, with D maybe TRBD2 (7 bases). The V gene lost 3 bases and the J gene lost 5 bases, with 13 bases spanning the gap. The CDR3 loop spans 15 amino acids. Written as DNA, the CDR3 is TGTGCCAGCAGTTTCGGGGGGCGCCGAACCGGGGAGCTGTTTTTT. This translates into CASSFGGRRTGELFF.

This clonotype was observed a few times. The chain links TRBV27 to TRBJ2-7; D gene ambiguous. The germline V gene encodes CDR1 MNHEY and CDR2 SMNVEV (reference sequence). The CDR3 is made up of 15 amino acids. The V and J ends lost 6 bases and 2 bases respectively, with 17 bases between them. The CDR3 DNA sequence: TGTGCCAGCAGCCTCAAGGTCTCAGAGCCCTACGAGCAGTACTTC. Translation gives CASSLKVSEPYEQYF.

This sequence joins TRBV15 and TRBJ2-3, with 8 positions matching TRBD2. J lost 1 base, V lost 6 bases, and 6 bases had no gene match. This CDR3 has 15 amino acids. CDR1 and CDR2 from the germline V gene are LNHNV and YYDKDF (reference sequence). CDR3 loop: CATRLGREGTDTQYF. For the CDR3, the DNA is TGTGCCACCAGGCTCGGGCGGGAGGGCACAGATACGCAGTATTTT.

Of note for this clonotype: Since a much larger clone is just one base distant, this may be a read error. This chain links TRBV30 with TRBJ2-4; D may correspond to TRBD1 or TRBD2 (5 bases each). CDR1 and CDR2 from the germline V gene are GTSNPN and SVGIG (reference sequence). Trimming cost V 1 base and J 13 bases, with 11 bases left between them. The CDR3 sequence is 11 residues long. The CDR3 loop is CAWSEIWGQYF. CDR3 DNA sequence: TGTGCCTGGAGTGAGATTTGGGGGCAGTACTTC.

Note on this clonotype: The junction departs from the called germline gene at one end, perhaps through a read error. J is TRBJ1-2 and V is TRBV2, with 9 positions matching TRBD1. Germline assignment: CDR1 SNHLY and CDR2 FYNNEI. The CDR3 consists of 14 residues. DNA of the CDR3: TGTGCCAGCTGCCGGGACAGGGTTGACTATGACTACACCTTC. Its protein is CASCRDRVDYDYTF.

This clonotype has more than one count but fewer than ten. The V gene is TRBV5-1, the J gene TRBJ2-1, with a weak D call TRBD2 (5 bases). V was pared by 8 bases and J by 10 bases, with 13 bases between. Germline V gives CDR1 SGHRS, CDR2 YFSETQ. The CDR3 runs to 11 residues. The CDR3 DNA reads as TGCGCCAGTCACGGACTTGACGAGCAGTTCTTC. Amino acid sequence: CASHGLDEQFF.

In its sample, this clonotype was seen a few times. A much larger clone lies a single base off, so this may be a read error. The chain carries TRBV12-5 and TRBJ2-7; 11 bases are a match to TRBD2. Germline CDR1 is LGHNT and CDR2 is FRNRAP. The CDR3 length is 15 residues. The CDR3 here is CSSGRLAGPTYEQYF. CDR3 DNA sequence: TGTTCTAGTGGAAGACTAGCGGGGCCTACCTACGAGCAGTACTTC.

This clonotype was counted many times. The chain combines TRBV20-1 with TRBJ2-7; 8 nucleotides match TRBD1. CDR3 size: 14 residues. V dropped 6 bases and J dropped 2; count of bases not matched to a gene: 9. The V gene's germline CDR1 is DFQATT and CDR2 SNEGSKA (reference sequence). CDR3 residues: CSASGQGLTYEQYF. The CDR3 DNA is TGCAGTGCGAGCGGACAGGGTTTGACCTACGAGCAGTACTTC.

This clonotype has a single count. The genes are TRBV6-5 and TRBJ1-2; tentative D call: TRBD1 (6 bases). Trimming took off 6 bases at V and 8 bases at J, with 19 bases between the two ends. The CDR3 runs to 14 residues. Germline assignment: CDR1 MNHEY and CDR2 SVGAGI. The DNA for the CDR3 is TGTGCCAGCAGGGAAACAGGGTTAGGCCTGGGCTACACCTTC. Translating it yields CASRETGLGLGYTF.

This sequence joins TRBV7-8 and TRBJ2-7; TRBD2 agrees at 7 bases. Germline trimming cut 5 bases from V and 8 bases from J; bases unmatched to any gene: 12. CDR3 size: 14 residues. The V gene's germline CDR1 is SGHVS and CDR2 FQNEAQ. The DNA of the CDR3 is TGTGCCAGCAGCGCCTCAAGGGAGGGTTGGAAGCAGTACTTC. It specifies CASSASREGWKQYF. Variable domain in full (rest from reference TRBV7-8 and TRBJ2-7): GAGVSQSPRYKVAKRGQDVALRCDPISGHVSLFWYQQALGQGPEFLTYFQNEAQLDKSGLPSDRFFAERPEGSVSTLKIQRTQQEDSAVYLCASSASREGWKQYFGPGTRLTVT.

This chain links TRBV7-3 with TRBJ2-1, with D tentatively TRBD2 (5 bases). V was clipped by 5 bases and J by 3 bases, with 14 bases between them. Per germline, CDR1 SGHTA and CDR2 FQGTGA. CDR3 size: 15 residues. The CDR3 DNA follows: TGTGCCAGCAGCCCGTCCCCCGGGGACTACAATGAGCAGTTCTTC. It yields the protein CASSPSPGDYNEQFF.

This clonotype was recorded many times. The genes are TRBV12-3 or TRBV12-4 and TRBJ2-7; D is unclear. V shed 3 bases and J shed 2 bases, with 5 bases lying between them. The CDR3 is made up of 12 amino acids. CDR3: CASSFHTYEQYF. The CDR3 DNA reads as TGTGCCAGCAGTTTTCACACCTACGAGCAGTACTTC.